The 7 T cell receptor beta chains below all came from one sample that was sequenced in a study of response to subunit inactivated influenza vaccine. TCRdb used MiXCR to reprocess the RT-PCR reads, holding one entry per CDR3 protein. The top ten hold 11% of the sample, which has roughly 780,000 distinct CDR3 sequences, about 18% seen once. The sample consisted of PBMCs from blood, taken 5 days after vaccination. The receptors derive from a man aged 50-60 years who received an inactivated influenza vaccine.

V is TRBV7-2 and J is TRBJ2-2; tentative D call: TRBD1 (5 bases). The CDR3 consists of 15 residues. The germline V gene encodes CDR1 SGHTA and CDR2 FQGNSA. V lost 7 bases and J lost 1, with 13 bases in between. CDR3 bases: TGTGCCAGCAAAGTAGGGGCGAGGAACACCGGGGAGCTGTTTTTT. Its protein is CASKVGARNTGELFF.

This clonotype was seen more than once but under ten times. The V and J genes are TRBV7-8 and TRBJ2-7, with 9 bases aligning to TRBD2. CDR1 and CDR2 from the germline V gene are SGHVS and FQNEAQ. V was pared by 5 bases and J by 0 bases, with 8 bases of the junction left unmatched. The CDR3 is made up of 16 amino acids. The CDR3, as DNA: TGTGCCAGCAGCCTGACTATAGCGGGAGACTCCTACGAGCAGTACTTC. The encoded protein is CASSLTIAGDSYEQYF.

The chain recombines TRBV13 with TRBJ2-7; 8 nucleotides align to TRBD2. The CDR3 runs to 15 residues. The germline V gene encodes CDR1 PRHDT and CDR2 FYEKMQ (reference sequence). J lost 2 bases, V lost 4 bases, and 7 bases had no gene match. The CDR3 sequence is CASSSPVAGTYEQYF. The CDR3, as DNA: TGTGCCAGCAGCTCCCCAGTAGCGGGGACCTACGAGCAGTACTTC.

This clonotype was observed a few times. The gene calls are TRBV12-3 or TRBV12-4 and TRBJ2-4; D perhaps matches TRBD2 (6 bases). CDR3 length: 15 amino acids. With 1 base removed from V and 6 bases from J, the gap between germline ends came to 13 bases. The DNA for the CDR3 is TGTGCCAGCAGTTTAGACGGAGGGCCTGGAAACATTCAGTACTTC. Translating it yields CASSLDGGPGNIQYF.

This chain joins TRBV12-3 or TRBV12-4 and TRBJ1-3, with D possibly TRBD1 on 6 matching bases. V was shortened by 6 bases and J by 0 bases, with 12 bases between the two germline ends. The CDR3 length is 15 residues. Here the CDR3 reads CASRQQGISGNTIYF. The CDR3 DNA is TGTGCCAGCAGGCAACAGGGTATCTCTGGAAACACCATATATTTT.

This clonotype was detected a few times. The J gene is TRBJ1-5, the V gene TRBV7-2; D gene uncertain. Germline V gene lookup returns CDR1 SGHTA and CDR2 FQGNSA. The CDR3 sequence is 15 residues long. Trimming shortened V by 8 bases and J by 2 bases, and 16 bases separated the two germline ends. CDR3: CASSPNGQGNQPQHF. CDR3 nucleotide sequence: TGTGCCAGCTCCCCCAATGGGCAGGGCAATCAGCCCCAGCATTTT.

In DNA form, the CDR3 reads TGTGCCAGCAGTGGAAGGGACAGGAGTTCTGGGGCCAACGTCCTGACTTTC. Amino acid sequence: CASSGRDRSSGANVLTF. The genes are TRBV6-1 and TRBJ2-6; 8 bases are a match to TRBD1. This CDR3 is built from 17 residues. CDR1 is MNHNS, CDR2 SASEGT, per germline. Losses at the gene ends were 4 bases for V and 1 base for J; bases not matched to a gene: 6.